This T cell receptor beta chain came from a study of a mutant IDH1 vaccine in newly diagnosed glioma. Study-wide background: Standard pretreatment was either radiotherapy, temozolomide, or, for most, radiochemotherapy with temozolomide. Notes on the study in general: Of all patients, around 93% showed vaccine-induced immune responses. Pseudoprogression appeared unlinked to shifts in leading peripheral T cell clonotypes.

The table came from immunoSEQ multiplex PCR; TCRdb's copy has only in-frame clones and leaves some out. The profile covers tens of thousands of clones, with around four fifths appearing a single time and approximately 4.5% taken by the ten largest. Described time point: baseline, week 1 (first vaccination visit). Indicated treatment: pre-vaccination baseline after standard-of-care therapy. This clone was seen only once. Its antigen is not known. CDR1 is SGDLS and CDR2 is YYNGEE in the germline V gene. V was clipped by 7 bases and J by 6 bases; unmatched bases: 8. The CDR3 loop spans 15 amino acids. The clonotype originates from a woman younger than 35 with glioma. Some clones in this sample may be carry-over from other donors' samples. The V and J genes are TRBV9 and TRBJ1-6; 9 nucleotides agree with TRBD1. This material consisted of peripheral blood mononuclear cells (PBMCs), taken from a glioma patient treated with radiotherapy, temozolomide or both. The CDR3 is CASSRTGDFNSPLHF. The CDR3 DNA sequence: TGTGCCAGCTCCAGGACAGGGGACTTTAATTCACCCCTCCACTTT.